These 21 T cell receptor beta chains originate from one sample sequenced in a study of molecular identifiers for immune sequencing clone quantification. TCRdb processed the PCR reads anew with MiXCR; each CDR3 protein has one entry. This table holds about 640,000 distinct CDR3 sequences, around 20% found once. Material for sequencing was naive CD8+ T cells from blood, with Jurkat cell RNA spiked in. Subset denoted: FACS-sorted CD8+CD4-CCR7+CD45RA+ naive T cells. Every receptor here comes from a human donor in good health. Some libraries in this study had Jurkat cell RNA spiked in.

This clonotype was detected only a few times. This chain connects TRBV10-2 to TRBJ1-2, with 8 bases lining up with TRBD1. Losses at the gene ends were 0 bases for V and 4 bases for J; bases not matched to a gene: 7. The CDR3 covers 16 residues. Germline V lookup: CDR1 WSHSY, CDR2 SAAADI. The CDR3, as DNA: TGCGCCAGCAGTGAGTCCTACCTAGGGACAGGCTATGGCTACACCTTC. Protein sequence: CASSESYLGTGYGYTF.

There are many counts of this clonotype. V usage is TRBV12-3 or TRBV12-4 and J usage is TRBJ1-1; 11 bases align to TRBD1. Trimming removed 4 bases from V and 5 bases from J; junction bases left unmatched: 6. CDR3 length equals 15 residues. This chain's CDR3 is CASSSGQGVQTEAFF. For the CDR3, the DNA is TGTGCCAGCAGTTCGGGACAGGGGGTTCAGACTGAAGCTTTCTTT.

This clonotype was observed many times. The V gene is TRBV28, the J gene TRBJ2-5; D ambiguous. In germline, CDR1 is MDHEN, CDR2 SYDVKM. Trimming cost V 6 bases and J 5 bases, with 13 bases left between them. The CDR3 is 13 residues long. The DNA for the CDR3 is TGTGCCAGCAGATCGAGCCCCTACGAGACCCAGTACTTC. Translation gives CASRSSPYETQYF.

The genes are TRBV6-2 or TRBV6-3 and TRBJ2-5; D may be TRBD1 (6 bases). In germline, CDR1 is MNHEY, CDR2 SVGEGT. The length of the CDR3 is 15 residues. Trimming removed 5 bases from V and 2 bases from J, with 15 bases in between. The CDR3 spells CASSNWDNPQETQYF. Written as DNA, the CDR3 is TGTGCCAGCAGTAATTGGGACAACCCTCAAGAGACCCAGTACTTC.

Of note for this clonotype: As the CDR3 is not closed by the conserved phenylalanine or tryptophan, this likely results from a read error. The V gene is TRBV3-1, the J gene TRBJ1-1; 7 bases are shared with TRBD1. V shed 1 base, J shed 0 bases, and the junction held 2 bases outside the gene matches. Germline V gives CDR1 LGHDT, CDR2 YNNKEL (reference sequence). This CDR3 has 15 amino acids. The CDR3 spells CASSQVQGMNTEAFL. The CDR3 bases are TGTGCCAGCAGCCAAGTACAGGGGATGAACACTGAAGCTTTCCTT.

Remarks on this clonotype: A much bigger clone sits one base away, suggesting this may be a read error. The V gene is TRBV29-1, the J gene TRBJ2-7, with D unresolved. The CDR3 is 13 amino acids. V was trimmed by 5 bases and J by 2 bases, leaving 13 bases between them. CDR1 is SQVTM, CDR2 ANQGSEA, per germline. This CDR3 is CSVQAADAYEQYF. The CDR3 DNA sequence: TGCAGCGTTCAGGCGGCCGATGCCTACGAGCAGTACTTC.

On this clonotype: Lacking the conserved final phenylalanine or tryptophan, this CDR3 likely reflects a read error. The chain has TRBV6-5 and TRBJ2-7; 7 bases align to TRBD1. CDR1 is MNHEY and CDR2 is SVGAGI in the germline V gene. This CDR3 has 16 amino acids. V gave up 0 bases and J gave up 0 bases; unmatched junction bases: 5. CDR3 nucleotide sequence: TGTGCCAGCAGTTACTCGACAGGGTTCAACTCCTACGAGCAGTACTCC. It yields the protein CASSYSTGFNSYEQYS.

This clonotype was seen ten or more times. The gene calls are TRBV7-2 and TRBJ2-7, with TRBD1 identical over 8 bases. V was pared by 4 bases and J by 6 bases, with 5 bases of the junction left unmatched. The CDR3 has 13 amino acids. The germline gives CDR1 SGHTA, CDR2 FQGNSA. The CDR3 DNA reads TGTGCCAGCAGCTCCGTGACAGGGGCCGAGCAGTACTTC. Its translation: CASSSVTGAEQYF.

This clonotype was counted a few times. The genes are TRBV5-4 and TRBJ2-3, with D possibly called TRBD1 or TRBD2 (5 bases each). The CDR3 runs to 16 residues. V was cut by 0 bases and J by 1 base, with 12 bases left in between. Germline V gene data show CDR1 as SGHNT and CDR2 as YYREEE (reference sequence). CDR3 protein: CASSLGGASRTDTQYF. DNA of the CDR3: TGTGCCAGCAGCTTGGGTGGGGCTAGCCGCACAGATACGCAGTATTTT. Complete variable domain (other parts from reference TRBV5-4 and TRBJ2-3): ETGVTQSPTHLIKTRGQQVTLRCSSQSGHNTVSWYQQALGQGPQFIFQYYREEENGRGNFPPRFSGLQFPNYSSELNVNALELDDSALYLCASSLGGASRTDTQYFGPGTRLTVL.

With respect to this clonotype: It may be a read error: a sequence one base away is much more abundant. The DNA for the CDR3 is TGTGCCAGCAGCGTAGAGGGCGCGGGGGCTAACACAGATACGCAGTATTTT. Residues: CASSVEGAGANTDTQYF. This chain links TRBV9 with TRBJ2-3; D is perhaps TRBD2 (7 bases). V was pared by 0 bases and J by 2 bases, with 16 bases between. The germline V gene encodes CDR1 SGDLS and CDR2 YYNGEE. There are 17 residues in the CDR3. Full variable domain (outside the CDR3, taken from reference TRBV9 and TRBJ2-3): DSGVTQTPKHLITATGQRVTLRCSPRSGDLSVYWYQQSLDQGLQFLIQYYNGEERAKGNILERFSAQQFPDLHSELNLSSLELGDSALYFCASSVEGAGANTDTQYFGPGTRLTVL.

J is TRBJ2-3 and V is TRBV4-3; TRBD2 agrees at 13 bases. The CDR3 is made up of 19 amino acids. Germline V lookup: CDR1 LGHNA, CDR2 YSLEER. With 0 bases clipped from V and 6 bases from J, the junction kept 12 bases outside the gene matches. DNA for the CDR3: TGCGCCAGCAGCCAAGAACTGTTACGGACTAGCGGGAGTGGGGATACGCAGTATTTT. It translates to CASSQELLRTSGSGDTQYF.

The chain couples TRBV5-4 to TRBJ2-7; 8 nucleotides line up with TRBD1. With 4 bases clipped from V and 1 base from J, the junction kept 10 bases outside the gene matches. The CDR3 totals 16 residues. Germline assignment: CDR1 SGHNT and CDR2 YYREEE (reference sequence). The DNA for the CDR3 is TGTGCCAGCAGCGCCACGCCGGGACAGGCATCCTACGAGCAGTACTTC. Amino acids: CASSATPGQASYEQYF.

CDR3 in DNA: TGTGCCAGCAGCCAAGGTGGCGGGACCGAGCAGTACTTC. The encoded protein is CASSQGGGTEQYF. This chain connects TRBV7-9 to TRBJ2-7, with TRBD2 as a possible D gene (6 bases). Trimming shortened V by 5 bases and J by 6 bases, and 14 bases separated the two germline ends. Germline CDR1 and CDR2: SEHNR and FQNEAQ (reference sequence). The CDR3 is 13 amino acids.

At least ten counts were recorded for this clonotype. The rearrangement joins TRBV24-1 to TRBJ2-3; 10 bases are a match to TRBD1. The CDR3 is made up of 17 amino acids. With 4 bases clipped from V and 4 bases from J, the junction kept 10 bases outside the gene matches. Looked up from germline, CDR1 is KGHDR and CDR2 is SFDVKD. The CDR3 DNA is TGTGCCACCAGTGACAGGACAGGGGGGACCGACCCAGATACGCAGTATTTT. This gives the protein CATSDRTGGTDPDTQYF.

This clonotype occurred a few times. The chain carries TRBV9 and TRBJ2-1; 7 nucleotides match TRBD2. CDR1 is SGDLS, CDR2 YYNGEE, per germline. This CDR3 has 15 residues. V shed 0 bases, J shed 2 bases, and the junction held 2 bases outside the gene matches. CDR3 residues: CASSVGGRTYNEQFF. The DNA for the CDR3 is TGTGCCAGCAGCGTAGGCGGGAGAACCTACAATGAGCAGTTCTTC.

The CDR3: CSALTGSNEKLFF. The CDR3, as DNA: TGCAGTGCTTTGACAGGGTCTAATGAAAAACTGTTTTTT. This chain joins TRBV20-1 and TRBJ1-4, with TRBD1 identical over 7 bases. This CDR3 comprises 13 residues. CDR1 and CDR2 (germline): DFQATT, SNEGSKA (reference sequence). V gave up 5 bases and J gave up 3 bases; unmatched junction bases: 3.

There are many counts of this clonotype. V usage is TRBV30 and J usage is TRBJ1-1; D not certain. This CDR3 has 13 residues. Germline V lookup: CDR1 GTSNPN, CDR2 SVGIG (reference sequence). V lost 2 bases to trimming and J lost 0 bases, with 7 bases between them. For the CDR3, the DNA is TGTGCCTGGAGTACAGCCATGAACACTGAAGCTTTCTTT. Residues: CAWSTAMNTEAFF.

The chain has TRBV13 and TRBJ2-3; TRBD1 might be the D (5 bases). The germline CDR1 and CDR2 sequences are PRHDT and FYEKMQ (reference sequence). Trimming cost V 1 base and J 3 bases, with 17 bases left between them. The CDR3 totals 17 residues. CDR3 in amino acids: CASSLVEGRVKTDTQYF. The CDR3 DNA is TGTGCCAGCAGCTTAGTAGAAGGCAGGGTGAAGACAGATACGCAGTATTTT.

There are a few counts of this clonotype. The rearrangement uses TRBV27 and TRBJ1-1; TRBD1 matches at 8 bases. The germline gives CDR1 MNHEY, CDR2 SMNVEV (reference sequence). V was pared by 4 bases and J by 3 bases, with 4 bases of the junction left unmatched. The CDR3 totals 14 residues. For the CDR3, the DNA is TGTGCCAGCAGTTATGCAGGGGGCCACACTGAAGCTTTCTTT. It codes for CASSYAGGHTEAFF.

Comment on this clonotype: This likely comes from a read error, as the CDR3 has no conserved phenylalanine or tryptophan at its end. The chain carries TRBV12-3 or TRBV12-4 and TRBJ1-2; 7 bases agree with TRBD1. The CDR3 has 14 residues. V lost 3 bases, J lost 6 bases, and 7 bases stayed unmatched. CDR3 in amino acids: CASSLGDRVHGYTL. The CDR3, as DNA: TGTGCCAGCAGTTTGGGAGACAGGGTTCATGGCTACACCCTC.

The J gene is TRBJ2-3, the V gene TRBV7-6, with D possibly being TRBD1 (6 bases). The V gene's germline CDR1 is SGHVS and CDR2 FNYEAQ. Trimming shortened V by 5 bases and J by 6 bases, and 21 bases separated the two germline ends. The CDR3 is 16 residues long. The CDR3 nucleotides are TGTGCCAGCAGCCTCGAAAGGGGGAGCATCACGGATACGCAGTATTTT. Translated, it gives CASSLERGSITDTQYF.